The table lists the clone carrying this TCR beta chain with many counts. The antigen is not known. Breast cancer patients provided tissue from their axillary draining lymph nodes. The length of the CDR3 is 19 residues. Per the germline V gene, CDR1 is SNHLY and CDR2 is FYNNEI. V dropped 6 bases and J dropped 2 bases, with 29 bases sitting between them. The entry originates in a study of breast tumors, draining lymph nodes, adjacent tissues. Points from the study as a whole: Tumors had less TCR diversity than lymph nodes, more than nontumor tissue.

MiXCR, run by TCRdb on the multiplex PCR reads, gives a single entry per CDR3 protein. This sample has 150,000 to 200,000 distinct CDR3 sequences; approximately 30% occur once, and the top ten carry roughly 3.8%. This chain joins TRBV2 and TRBJ2-7; no reliable D call. The material sequenced was axillary lymph node tissue. This receptor was taken from a female donor with breast cancer. Some clones in this sample may be carry-over from other donors' samples. The CDR3 region is CASSQSRLRQDRFAYEQYF. The CDR3 DNA is TGTGCCAGCAGCCAATCCAGACTCAGGCAGGATAGATTCGCCTACGAGCAGTACTTC. The variable domain in full, completed from reference TRBV2 and TRBJ2-7, reads EPEVTQTPSHQVTQMGQEVILRCVPISNHLYFYWYRQILGQKVEFLVSFYNNEISEKSEIFDDQFSVERPDGSNFTLKIRSTKLEDSAMYFCASSQSRLRQDRFAYEQYFGPGTRLTVT.